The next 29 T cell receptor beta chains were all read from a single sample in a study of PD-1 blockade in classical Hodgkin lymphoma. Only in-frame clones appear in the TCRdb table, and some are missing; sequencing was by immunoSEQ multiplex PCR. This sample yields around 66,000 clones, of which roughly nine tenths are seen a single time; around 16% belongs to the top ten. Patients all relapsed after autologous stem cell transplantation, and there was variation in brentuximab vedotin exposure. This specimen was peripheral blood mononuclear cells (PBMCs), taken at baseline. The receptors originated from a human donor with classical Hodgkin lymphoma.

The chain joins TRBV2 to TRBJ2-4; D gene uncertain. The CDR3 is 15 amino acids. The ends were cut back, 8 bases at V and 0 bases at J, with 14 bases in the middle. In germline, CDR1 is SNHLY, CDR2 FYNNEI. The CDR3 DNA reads TGTGCCAGCCTTATCAGCCAAATAGCCAAAAACATTCAGTACTTC. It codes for CASLISQIAKNIQYF.

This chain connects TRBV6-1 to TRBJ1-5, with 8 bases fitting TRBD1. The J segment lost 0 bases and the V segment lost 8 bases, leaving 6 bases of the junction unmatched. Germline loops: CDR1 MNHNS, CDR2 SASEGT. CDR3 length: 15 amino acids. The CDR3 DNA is TGTGCCAGCGACAGGGGTCAGGGTAGCAATCAGCCCCAGCATTTT. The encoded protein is CASDRGQGSNQPQHF.

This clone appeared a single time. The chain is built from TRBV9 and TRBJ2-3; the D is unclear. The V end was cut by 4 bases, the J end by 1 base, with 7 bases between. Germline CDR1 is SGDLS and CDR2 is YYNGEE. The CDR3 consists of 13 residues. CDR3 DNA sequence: TGTGCCAGCAGCTTCGACCGCACAGATACGCAGTATTTT. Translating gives CASSFDRTDTQYF.

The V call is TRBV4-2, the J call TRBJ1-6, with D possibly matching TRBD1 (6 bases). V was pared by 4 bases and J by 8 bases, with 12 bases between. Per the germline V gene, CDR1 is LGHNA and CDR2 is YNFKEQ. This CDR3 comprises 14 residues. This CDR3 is CASSRRTDDSPLHF. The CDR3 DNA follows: TGTGCCAGCAGCCGTCGGACAGATGATTCACCCCTCCACTTT.

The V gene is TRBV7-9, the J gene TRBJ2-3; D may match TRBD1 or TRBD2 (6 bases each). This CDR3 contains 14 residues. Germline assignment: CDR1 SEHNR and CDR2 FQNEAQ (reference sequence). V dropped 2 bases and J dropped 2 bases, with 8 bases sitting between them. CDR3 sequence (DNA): TGTGCCAGCAGCTTAAGGGGGGACACAGATACGCAGTATTTT. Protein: CASSLRGDTDTQYF.

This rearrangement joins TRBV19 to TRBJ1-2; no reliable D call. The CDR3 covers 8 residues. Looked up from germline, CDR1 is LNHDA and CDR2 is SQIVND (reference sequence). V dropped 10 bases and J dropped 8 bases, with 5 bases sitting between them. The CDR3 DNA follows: TGTGCCACGGGAGGCTACACCTTC. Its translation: CATGGYTF.

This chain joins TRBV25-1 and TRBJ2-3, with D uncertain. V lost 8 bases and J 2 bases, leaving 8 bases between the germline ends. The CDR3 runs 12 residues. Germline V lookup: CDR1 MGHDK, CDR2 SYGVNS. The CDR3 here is CASSVNTDTQYF. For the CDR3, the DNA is TGTGCCAGCTCCGTCAACACAGATACGCAGTATTTT.

In DNA, the CDR3 is TGTGCCAGCAGTTACGGGGACAGTTCCTACGAGCAGTACTTC. Residues: CASSYGDSSYEQYF. The chain combines TRBV6-5 with TRBJ2-7; 7 bases align to TRBD1. The V segment lost 2 bases and the J segment 1 base; nucleotides outside the gene matches: 2. The CDR3 contains 14 residues. The germline CDR1 and CDR2 sequences are MNHEY and SVGAGI.

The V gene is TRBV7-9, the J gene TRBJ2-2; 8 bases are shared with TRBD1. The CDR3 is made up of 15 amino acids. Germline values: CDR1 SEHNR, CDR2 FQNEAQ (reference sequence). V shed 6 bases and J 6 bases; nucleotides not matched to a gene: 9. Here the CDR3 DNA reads TGTGCCAGCAGAGGGGGACAGGCCTGGGCCGGGGAGCTGTTTTTT. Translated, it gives CASRGGQAWAGELFF.

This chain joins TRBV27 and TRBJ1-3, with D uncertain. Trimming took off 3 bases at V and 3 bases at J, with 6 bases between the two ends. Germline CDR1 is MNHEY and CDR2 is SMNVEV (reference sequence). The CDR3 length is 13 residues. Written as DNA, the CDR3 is TGTGCCAGCAGTTTGGGGTATGGAAACACCATATATTTT. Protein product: CASSLGYGNTIYF.

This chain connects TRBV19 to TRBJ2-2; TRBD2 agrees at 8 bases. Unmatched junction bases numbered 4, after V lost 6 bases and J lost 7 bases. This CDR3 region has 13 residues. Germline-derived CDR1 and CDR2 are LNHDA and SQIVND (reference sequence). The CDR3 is CASSRGGFGELFF. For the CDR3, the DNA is TGTGCCAGTAGCCGCGGGGGGTTCGGGGAGCTGTTTTTT.

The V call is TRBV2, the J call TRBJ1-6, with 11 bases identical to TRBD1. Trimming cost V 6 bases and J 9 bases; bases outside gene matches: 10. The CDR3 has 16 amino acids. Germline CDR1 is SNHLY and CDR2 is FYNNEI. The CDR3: CASSPKPDRGLSPLHF. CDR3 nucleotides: TGTGCCAGCAGCCCCAAACCGGACAGGGGGCTTTCACCCCTCCACTTT. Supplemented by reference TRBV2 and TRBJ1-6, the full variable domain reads EPEVTQTPSHQVTQMGQEVILRCVPISNHLYFYWYRQILGQKVEFLVSFYNNEISEKSEIFDDQFSVERPDGSNFTLKIRSTKLEDSAMYFCASSPKPDRGLSPLHFGNGTRLTVT.

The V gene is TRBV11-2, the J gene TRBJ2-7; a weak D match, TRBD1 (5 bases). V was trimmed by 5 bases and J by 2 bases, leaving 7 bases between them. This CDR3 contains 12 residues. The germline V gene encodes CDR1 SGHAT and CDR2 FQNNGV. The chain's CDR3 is CASSLDTYEQYF. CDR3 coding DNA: TGTGCCAGCAGCCTGGACACCTACGAGCAGTACTTC.

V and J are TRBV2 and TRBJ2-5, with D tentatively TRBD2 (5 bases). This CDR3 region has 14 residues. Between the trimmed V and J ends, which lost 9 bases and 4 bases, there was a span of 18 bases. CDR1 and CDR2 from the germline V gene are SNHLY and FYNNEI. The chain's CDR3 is CARLELSRTETQYF. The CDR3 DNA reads TGTGCCAGACTAGAACTCAGTCGCACAGAGACCCAGTACTTC. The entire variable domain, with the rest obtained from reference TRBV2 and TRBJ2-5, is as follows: EPEVTQTPSHQVTQMGQEVILRCVPISNHLYFYWYRQILGQKVEFLVSFYNNEISEKSEIFDDQFSVERPDGSNFTLKIRSTKLEDSAMYFCARLELSRTETQYFGPGTRLLVL.

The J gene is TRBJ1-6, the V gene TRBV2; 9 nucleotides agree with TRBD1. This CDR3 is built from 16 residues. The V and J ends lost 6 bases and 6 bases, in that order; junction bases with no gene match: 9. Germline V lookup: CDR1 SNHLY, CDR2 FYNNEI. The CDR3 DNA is TGTGCCAGCAGCCGGACAGGGGCATCCACTAATTCACCCCTCCACTTT. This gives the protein CASSRTGASTNSPLHF.

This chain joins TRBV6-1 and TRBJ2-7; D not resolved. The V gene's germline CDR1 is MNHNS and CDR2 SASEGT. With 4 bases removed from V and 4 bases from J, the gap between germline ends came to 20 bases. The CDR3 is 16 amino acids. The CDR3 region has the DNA TGTGCCAGCAGTGTTCTCAGTGCGGTGGGGTTATACGAGCAGTACTTC. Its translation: CASSVLSAVGLYEQYF.

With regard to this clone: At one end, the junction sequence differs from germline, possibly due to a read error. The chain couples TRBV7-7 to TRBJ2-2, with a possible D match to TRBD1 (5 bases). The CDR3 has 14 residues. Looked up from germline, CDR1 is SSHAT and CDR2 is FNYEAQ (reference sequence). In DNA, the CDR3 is TGTGCTAGCAGCGCACAGGTTCGGTCCGGGGAGCTGTTTTTT. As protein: CASSAQVRSGELFF.

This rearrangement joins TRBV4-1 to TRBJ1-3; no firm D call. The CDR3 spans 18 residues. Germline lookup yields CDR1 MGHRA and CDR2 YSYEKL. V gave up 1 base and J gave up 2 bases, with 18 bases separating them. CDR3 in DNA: TGCGCCAGCAGCCAAGTCGTCTTAACTCCCGCCCCTGGAAACACCATATATTTT. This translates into CASSQVVLTPAPGNTIYF.

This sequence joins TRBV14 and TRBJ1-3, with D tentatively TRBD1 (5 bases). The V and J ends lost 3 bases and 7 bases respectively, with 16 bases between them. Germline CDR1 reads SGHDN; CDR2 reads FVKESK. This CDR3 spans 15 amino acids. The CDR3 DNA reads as TGTGCCAGCAGCCATAGCCCCGGTCGGGGGAACACCATATATTTT. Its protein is CASSHSPGRGNTIYF.

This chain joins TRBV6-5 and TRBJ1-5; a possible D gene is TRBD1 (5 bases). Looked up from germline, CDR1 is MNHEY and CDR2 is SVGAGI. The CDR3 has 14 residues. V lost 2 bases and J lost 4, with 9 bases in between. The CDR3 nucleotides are TGTGCCAGCAGTTACGGGGGGGGTAATCAGCCCCAGCATTTT. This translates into CASSYGGGNQPQHF.

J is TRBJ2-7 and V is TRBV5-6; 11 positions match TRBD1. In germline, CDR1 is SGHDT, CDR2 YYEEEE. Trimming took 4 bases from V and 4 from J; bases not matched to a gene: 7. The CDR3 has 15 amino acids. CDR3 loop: CASSPPGTGGYEQYF. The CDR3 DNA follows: TGTGCCAGCAGCCCCCCCGGGACAGGGGGTTACGAGCAGTACTTC.

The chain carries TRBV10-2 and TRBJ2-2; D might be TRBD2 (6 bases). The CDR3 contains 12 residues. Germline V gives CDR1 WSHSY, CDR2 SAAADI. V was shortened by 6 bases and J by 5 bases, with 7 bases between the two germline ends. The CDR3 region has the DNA TGCGCCAGCAGGGGGGGAACCGGGGAGCTGTTTTTT. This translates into CASRGGTGELFF.

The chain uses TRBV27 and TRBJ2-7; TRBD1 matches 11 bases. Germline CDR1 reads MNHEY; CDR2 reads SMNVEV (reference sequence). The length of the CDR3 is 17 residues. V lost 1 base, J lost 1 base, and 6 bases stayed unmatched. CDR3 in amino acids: CASSLYGQGAKSYEQYF. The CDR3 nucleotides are TGTGCCAGCAGTTTATACGGACAGGGGGCGAAGTCCTACGAGCAGTACTTC.

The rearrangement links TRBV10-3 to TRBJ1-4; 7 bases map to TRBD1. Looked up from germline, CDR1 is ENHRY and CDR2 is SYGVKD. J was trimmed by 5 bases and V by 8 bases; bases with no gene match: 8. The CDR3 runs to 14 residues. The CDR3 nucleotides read TGTGCCATCGGATCCGGGACAGAGAATGAAAAACTGTTTTTT. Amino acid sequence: CAIGSGTENEKLFF.

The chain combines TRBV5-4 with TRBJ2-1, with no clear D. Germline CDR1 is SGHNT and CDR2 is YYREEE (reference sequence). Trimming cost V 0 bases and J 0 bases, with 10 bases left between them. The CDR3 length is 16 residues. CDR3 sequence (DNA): TGTGCCAGCAGCTTGGACATGACGAGCTCCTACAATGAGCAGTTCTTC. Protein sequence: CASSLDMTSSYNEQFF.

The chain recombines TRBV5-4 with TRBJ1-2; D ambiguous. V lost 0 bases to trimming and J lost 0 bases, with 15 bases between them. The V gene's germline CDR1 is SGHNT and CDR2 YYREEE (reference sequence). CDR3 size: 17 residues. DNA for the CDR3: TGTGCCAGCAGCTTGGCCACCCCGCGCAGAGCTAACTATGGCTACACCTTC. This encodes CASSLATPRRANYGYTF.

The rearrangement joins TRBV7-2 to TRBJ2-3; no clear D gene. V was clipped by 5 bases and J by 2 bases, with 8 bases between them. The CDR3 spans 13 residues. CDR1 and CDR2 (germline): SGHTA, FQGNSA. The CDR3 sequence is CASSPRYTDTQYF. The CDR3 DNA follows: TGTGCCAGCAGCCCACGCTACACAGATACGCAGTATTTT. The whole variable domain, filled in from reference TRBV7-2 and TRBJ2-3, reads GAGVSQSPSNKVTEKGKDVELRCDPISGHTALYWYRQSLGQGLEFLIYFQGNSAPDKSGLPSDRFSAERTGGSVSTLTIQRTQQEDSAVYLCASSPRYTDTQYFGPGTRLTVL.

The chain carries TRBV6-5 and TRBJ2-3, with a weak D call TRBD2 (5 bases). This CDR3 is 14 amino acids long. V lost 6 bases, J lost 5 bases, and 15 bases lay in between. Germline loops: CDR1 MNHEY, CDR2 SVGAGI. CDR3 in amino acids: CASSLLRGGDTQYF. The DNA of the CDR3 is TGTGCCAGCAGCCTACTTCGAGGAGGAGATACGCAGTATTTT.

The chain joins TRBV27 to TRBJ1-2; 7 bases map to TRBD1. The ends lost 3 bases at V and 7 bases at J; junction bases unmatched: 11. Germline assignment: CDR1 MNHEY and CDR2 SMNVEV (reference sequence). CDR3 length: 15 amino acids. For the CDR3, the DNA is TGTGCCAGCAGTTTCACAGGGGATTCGGGTAGTGGCTACACCTTC. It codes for CASSFTGDSGSGYTF.